This is a list of T cell receptor beta chains from one sample in a study of T cell responses to AZD1222 COVID-19 vaccine. Assay used: immunoSEQ multiplex PCR; TCRdb lists only in-frame clones, some missing. The sample carries around 180,000 clones, about 91% recorded once. The sample consisted of peripheral blood, taken on day 0 of AZD1222 vaccination. These receptors came from an adult in good health. The CDR3 runs from the conserved cysteine through the conserved F or W. D genes are given only for firm matches. Only part of the rows carry a size: once, few, many, or a class if the clone is expanded.

>TRBV5-1|NA|14|once|TRBJ2-2
CASSLGPNTGELFF
TGCGCCAGCAGCTTGGGTCCTAACACCGGGGAGCTGTTTTTT
>TRBV19|NA|12|NA|TRBJ1-2
CASSVANYGYTF
TGTGCCAGTAGTGTGGCTAACTATGGCTACACCTTC
>TRBV4-1|NA|16|NA|TRBJ1-6
CASSPWGQPYNSPLHF
TGCGCCAGCAGCCCCTGGGGGCAGCCTTATAATTCACCCCTCCACTTT
>TRBV5-1|TRBD1|15|few|TRBJ1-6
CASSSGGTGNSPLHF
TGCGCCAGCAGCTCGGGAGGGACAGGGAATTCACCCCTCCACTTT
>TRBV28|NA|15|NA|TRBJ1-5
CASSSPRDFNQPQHF
TGTGCCAGCAGTTCCCCCCGGGACTTCAATCAGCCCCAGCATTTT
>TRBV6-4|NA|14|once|TRBJ2-7
CASSKDASSYEQYF
TGTGCCAGCAGTAAGGACGCGAGCTCCTACGAGCAGTACTTC
>TRBV30|NA|16|NA|TRBJ2-2
CAWSPLLDSNTGELFF
TGTGCCTGGAGTCCGCTTTTGGACTCCAACACCGGGGAGCTGTTTTTT
>TRBV9|NA|16|NA|TRBJ1-3
CASSGLSTGTGNTIYF
TGTGCCAGCAGCGGACTCAGTACAGGAACTGGAAACACCATATATTTT
>TRBV4-3|NA|14|NA|TRBJ1-5
CASSPGRGNQPQHF
TGCGCCAGCAGCCCAGGACGCGGTAATCAGCCCCAGCATTTT
>TRBV4-1|TRBD2|18|NA|TRBJ2-5
CASSQESEAGGLPETQYF
TGCGCCAGCAGCCAAGAGTCGGAGGCGGGGGGGCTTCCAGAGACCCAGTACTTC
>TRBV29-1|NA|11|NA|TRBJ1-1
CSARPNARAFF
TGCAGCGCCCGTCCCAACGCTCGAGCTTTCTTT
>TRBV27|NA|13|NA|TRBJ1-5
CASSLIGDQPQHF
TGTGCCAGCAGTTTGATTGGGGATCAGCCCCAGCATTTT
>TRBV9|TRBD1|15|NA|TRBJ2-7
CASSLGTGGSYEQYF
TGTGCCAGCAGCCTCGGGACAGGGGGCAGCTACGAGCAGTACTTC
>TRBV6-6|NA|13|few|TRBJ2-1
CASSFREVNEQFF
TGTGCCAGCAGTTTCAGGGAAGTCAATGAGCAGTTCTTC
>TRBV28|NA|13|NA|TRBJ1-2
CASSPPDRYGYTF
TGTGCCAGCAGTCCCCCGGACAGATATGGCTACACCTTC
>TRBV7-2|NA|14|NA|TRBJ1-1
CASSIGGGYTEAFF
TGTGCCAGCAGCATAGGGGGAGGGTACACTGAAGCTTTCTTT
>TRBV6-2/TRBV6-3|NA|15|NA|TRBJ2-7
CASSYSGTATYEQYF
TGTGCCAGCAGTTACAGCGGGACAGCCACCTACGAGCAGTACTTC
>TRBV30|NA|12|NA|TRBJ1-1
CAWRSGNTEAFF
TGTGCCTGGAGATCAGGGAACACTGAAGCTTTCTTT
>TRBV5-1|TRBD2|16|NA|TRBJ2-3
CASSTPAGGISDTQYF
TGCGCCAGCAGCACCCCAGCGGGGGGGATTTCAGATACGCAGTATTTT
>TRBV2|TRBD1|13|NA|TRBJ1-1
CASRTGFITEAFF
TGTGCCAGCAGGACAGGGTTTATCACTGAAGCTTTCTTT
>TRBV28|NA|13|NA|TRBJ2-1
CASTWGLINEQFF
TGTGCCAGCACCTGGGGACTCATCAATGAGCAGTTCTTC
>TRBV7-8|TRBD1|17|NA|TRBJ1-2
CASSVLTGGKANYGYTF
TGTGCCAGCAGCGTTTTGACAGGGGGAAAAGCTAACTATGGCTACACCTTC
>TRBV5-1|NA|14|NA|TRBJ1-1
CASSPLTWDTEAFF
TGCGCCAGCAGCCCTCTCACATGGGACACTGAAGCTTTCTTT
>TRBV19|NA|15|once|TRBJ2-1
CASSMWPSSYNEQFF
TGTGCCAGTAGTATGTGGCCGAGCTCCTACAATGAGCAGTTCTTC
>TRBV6-2/TRBV6-3|TRBD2|15|few|TRBJ2-3
CASSPGLAGGDTQYF
TGTGCCAGCAGCCCGGGACTAGCGGGGGGAGATACGCAGTATTTT
>TRBV19|NA|12|NA|TRBJ2-2
CASSPGVGELFF
TGTGCCAGTAGTCCGGGAGTCGGGGAGCTGTTTTTT
>TRBV28|TRBD1|17|NA|TRBJ2-2
CASSSDRGVRGTGELFF
TGTGCCAGCAGTTCTGACAGGGGCGTACGGGGCACCGGGGAGCTGTTTTTT
>TRBV4-2|TRBD1|14|NA|TRBJ1-1
CASRPTGVRTEAFF
TGTGCCAGCAGACCTACAGGGGTAAGAACTGAAGCTTTCTTT
>TRBV27|NA|12|NA|TRBJ1-2
CASKTPPYGYTF
TGTGCCAGCAAGACACCGCCCTATGGCTACACCTTC
>TRBV10-3|NA|15|NA|TRBJ2-7
CAISAPQGPSGEQYF
TGTGCCATCAGTGCCCCACAGGGACCCTCCGGCGAGCAGTACTTC
>TRBV7-8|NA|15|NA|TRBJ2-1
CASSLARVTYNEQFF
TGTGCCAGCAGCTTAGCCAGGGTAACCTACAATGAGCAGTTCTTC
>TRBV5-1|NA|16|NA|TRBJ2-7
CASSLGDIRSTGEQYF
TGCGCCAGCAGCCTGGGGGATATCCGGTCTACGGGCGAGCAGTACTTC
>TRBV15|NA|13|NA|TRBJ2-7
CATSKRNQYEQYF
TGTGCCACCAGCAAGAGGAATCAATACGAGCAGTACTTC
>TRBV4-1|NA|15|NA|TRBJ2-7
CASSQDRSRSNEQYF
TGCGCCAGCAGCCAAGATAGGTCCAGGTCCAACGAGCAGTACTTC
>TRBV7-3|TRBD1|16|NA|TRBJ2-2
CASSLTGTVNTGELFF
TGTGCCAGCAGCTTAACCGGGACAGTGAACACCGGGGAGCTGTTTTTT
>TRBV7-8|NA|14|NA|TRBJ1-1
CASSLDGSGTEAFF
TGTGCCAGCAGCTTAGACGGCTCTGGCACTGAAGCTTTCTTT
>TRBV30|TRBD2|15|NA|TRBJ2-3
CAWSVLAGGTDTQYF
TGTGCCTGGAGTGTACTAGCGGGGGGCACAGATACGCAGTATTTT
>TRBV7-8|NA|17|few|TRBJ1-5
CASSLGGGLGSNQPQHF
TGTGCCAGCAGCTTAGGGGGAGGGCTGGGGAGCAATCAGCCCCAGCATTTT
>TRBV4-1|NA|18|NA|TRBJ2-7
CASSQHSERRVLSYEQYF
TGCGCCAGCAGCCAACACTCGGAGAGAAGGGTACTATCCTACGAGCAGTACTTC
>TRBV7-3|NA|14|NA|TRBJ2-5
CASSLEASRGTQYF
TGTGCCAGCAGCTTAGAGGCTAGCCGCGGGACCCAGTACTTC
>TRBV29-1|NA|12|once|TRBJ1-4
CSVRQVNEKLFF
TGCAGCGTCCGACAGGTTAATGAAAAACTGTTTTTT
>TRBV20-1|NA|12|NA|TRBJ1-1
CSASKRQIEAFF
TGCAGTGCTAGTAAAAGGCAGATTGAAGCTTTCTTT
>TRBV6-6|TRBD2|18|NA|TRBJ2-3
CASSPRTSGGLSTDTQYF
TGTGCCAGCAGTCCTAGGACTAGCGGGGGGCTAAGCACAGATACGCAGTATTTT
>TRBV11-1|NA|14|NA|TRBJ1-1
CASSLGRFITEAFF
TGTGCCAGCAGCTTAGGGCGTTTTATAACTGAAGCTTTCTTT
>TRBV6-1|NA|16|NA|TRBJ1-1
CASSEAYRDGNTEAFF
TGTGCCAGCAGTGAAGCTTACCGGGACGGGAACACTGAAGCTTTCTTT
>TRBV5-1|NA|15|few|TRBJ1-4
CASSLMRGTNEKLFF
TGCGCCAGCAGCCTAATGAGGGGGACTAATGAAAAACTGTTTTTT
>TRBV6-6|NA|15|NA|TRBJ1-6
CASSSRGQKNSPLHF
TGTGCCAGCAGTTCACGGGGACAAAAGAATTCACCCCTCCACTTT
>TRBV4-1|TRBD2|17|once|TRBJ2-3
CASSQGSGGASTDTQYF
TGCGCCAGCAGCCAAGGCAGCGGGGGGGCTAGCACAGATACGCAGTATTTT